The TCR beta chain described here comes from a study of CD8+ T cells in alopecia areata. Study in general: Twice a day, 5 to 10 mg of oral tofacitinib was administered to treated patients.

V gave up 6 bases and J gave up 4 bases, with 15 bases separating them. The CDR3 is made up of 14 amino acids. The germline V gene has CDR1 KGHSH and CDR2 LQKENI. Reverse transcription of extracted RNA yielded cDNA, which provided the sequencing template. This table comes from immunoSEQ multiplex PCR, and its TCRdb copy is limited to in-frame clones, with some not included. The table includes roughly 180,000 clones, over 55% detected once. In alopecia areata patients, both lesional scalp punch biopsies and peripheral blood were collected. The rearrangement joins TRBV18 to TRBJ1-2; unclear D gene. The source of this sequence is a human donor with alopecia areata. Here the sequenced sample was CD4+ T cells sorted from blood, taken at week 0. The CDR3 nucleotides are TGTGCCAGCTCCCACGACATGTCTAGCTATGGCTACACCTTC. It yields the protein CASSHDMSSYGYTF.